The 14 T cell receptor beta chains listed next were all sequenced from one sample in a study of blood T cell repertoires in COVID-19. Method: immunoSEQ multiplex PCR; TCRdb's copy keeps in-frame clones and lacks some. Of 200,000 or so clones listed, around 90% were seen once; the top ten hold about 10%. The sequenced sample consisted of PBMCs or T cells enriched from blood (not recorded which). These receptors all stem from a man under 40 who had recovered from COVID-19.

The rearrangement uses TRBV6-5 and TRBJ2-7; TRBD1 agrees at 8 bases. The germline V gene encodes CDR1 MNHEY and CDR2 SVGAGI. V lost 10 bases, J lost 2 bases, and 7 bases stayed unmatched. The CDR3 has 13 amino acids. CDR3: CATLRTGTYEQYF. The CDR3 DNA reads as TGTGCCACACTCCGGACAGGGACCTACGAGCAGTACTTC.

The chain links TRBV7-2 to TRBJ1-2; 11 nucleotides line up with TRBD1. This CDR3 is 16 amino acids long. The trim removed 3 bases at V and 7 bases at J, leaving 10 bases unmatched. CDR1 and CDR2 from the germline V gene are SGHTA and FQGNSA. The chain's CDR3 is CASSLPPGTGGGGYTF. The CDR3, as DNA: TGTGCCAGCAGCTTGCCCCCCGGGACAGGGGGGGGTGGCTACACCTTC.

The chain joins TRBV27 to TRBJ1-2; TRBD1 aligns across 10 bases. CDR1 is MNHEY and CDR2 is SMNVEV in the germline V gene (reference sequence). This CDR3 spans 16 amino acids. The J segment lost 4 bases and the V segment lost 6 bases, leaving 11 bases of the junction unmatched. CDR3: CASSARQGAALYGYTF. CDR3 sequence (DNA): TGTGCCAGCAGCGCTAGACAGGGGGCGGCCCTCTATGGCTACACCTTC.

In regard to this clone: The sample has other DNA sequences that encode this CDR3 too. The rearrangement uses TRBV3-1 (or the pseudogene TRBV3-2) and TRBJ2-7; D is perhaps TRBD2 (5 bases). Germline values: CDR1 LGHDT, CDR2 YNNKEL (reference sequence). The CDR3 runs to 12 residues. Trimming pared 6 bases from V and 3 bases from J, leaving 9 bases between. The DNA of the CDR3 is TGTGCCAGCAGTCGGACTGGCTACGAGCAGTACTTC. Translated: CASSRTGYEQYF.

The rearrangement joins TRBV30 to TRBJ2-1; TRBD2 matches 9 bases. Trimming cost V 0 bases and J 3 bases; bases outside gene matches: 6. Germline V gene lookup returns CDR1 GTSNPN and CDR2 SVGIG (reference sequence). The CDR3 spans 16 residues. Here the CDR3 reads CAWSVRLAGYYNEQFF. CDR3 nucleotides: TGTGCCTGGAGTGTACGGCTAGCGGGGTACTACAATGAGCAGTTCTTC.

The V gene is TRBV5-1, the J gene TRBJ1-1; TRBD1 aligns across 7 bases. The CDR3 loop spans 16 amino acids. Germline CDR1 is SGHRS and CDR2 is YFSETQ. V was pared by 1 base and J by 4 bases, with 10 bases of the junction left unmatched. This chain's CDR3 is CASSLSQGVWFTEAFF. In DNA, the CDR3 is TGCGCCAGCAGCTTGAGCCAGGGGGTATGGTTCACTGAAGCTTTCTTT.

This sequence joins TRBV20-1 and TRBJ2-1, with 9 bases matching TRBD2. CDR1 and CDR2 from the germline V gene are DFQATT and SNEGSKA (reference sequence). V gave up 3 bases and J gave up 7 bases; unmatched junction bases: 10. This CDR3 is built from 15 residues. The CDR3 DNA is TGCAGTGCTAGTCTTGCTAGCGGGGAGTTAAATGAGCAGTTCTTC. This sequence encodes CSASLASGELNEQFF.

The V and J genes are TRBV6-5 and TRBJ1-4; no definite D call. The V end was cut by 4 bases, the J end by 8 bases, with 5 bases between. This CDR3 is built from 11 residues. Germline loops: CDR1 MNHEY, CDR2 SVGAGI. The CDR3, as DNA: TGTGCCAGCAGTTTCGGGGAAAAACTGTTTTTT. It yields the protein CASSFGEKLFF.

J is TRBJ2-2 and V is TRBV18, with 7 bases fitting TRBD1. The CDR3 runs to 17 residues. Per the germline V gene, CDR1 is KGHSH and CDR2 is LQKENI. With V trimmed by 3 bases and J by 1 base, 8 bases remained unmatched. The CDR3 region has the DNA TGTGCCAGCTCACCTTTGACCGGGACAGTGAACACCGGGGAGCTGTTTTTT. This codes for CASSPLTGTVNTGELFF.

The chain is built from TRBV19 and TRBJ1-5; tentatively, D is TRBD1 (5 bases). Germline CDR1 LNHDA, CDR2 SQIVND (reference sequence). Trimming removed 3 bases from V and 3 bases from J, with 9 bases in between. The CDR3 loop spans 14 amino acids. CDR3 loop: CASSIVGHNQPQHF. The CDR3 nucleotides are TGTGCCAGTAGTATTGTGGGGCACAATCAGCCCCAGCATTTT.

The chain employs TRBV18 and TRBJ2-3; D is ambiguous. The V and J ends lost 0 bases and 6 bases respectively, with 7 bases between them. The CDR3 spans 13 residues. Germline V CDR1 and CDR2: KGHSH, LQKENI. The CDR3 sequence is CASSPPHFDTQYF. The CDR3 nucleotides read TGTGCCAGCTCACCACCTCACTTCGATACGCAGTATTTT.

The chain couples TRBV10-2 to TRBJ1-2; D may be TRBD1 (5 bases). V lost 6 bases and J 3 bases, leaving 17 bases between the germline ends. Germline CDR1 WSHSY, CDR2 SAAADI. The CDR3 extends over 15 amino acids. The CDR3 DNA reads as TGCGCCAGCAGCGATCGAAGGGGAGGGGACTATGGCTACACCTTC. Translating it yields CASSDRRGGDYGYTF.

This chain uses TRBV27 with TRBJ2-7; 10 nucleotides align to TRBD1. The V gene's germline CDR1 is MNHEY and CDR2 SMNVEV (reference sequence). V shed 4 bases, J shed 6 bases, and the junction held 3 bases outside the gene matches. This CDR3 is 13 amino acids long. The CDR3 DNA follows: TGTGCCAGCAGTTCCGGGACAGGGGTCGAGCAGTACTTC. This translates into CASSSGTGVEQYF.

V is TRBV14 and J is TRBJ1-1; D may be TRBD1 (5 bases). Germline values: CDR1 SGHDN, CDR2 FVKESK. This CDR3 has 16 residues. The V gene lost 3 bases and the J gene lost 4 bases, with 18 bases spanning the gap. CDR3 region: CASSHMTEGGSTEAFF. CDR3 DNA: TGTGCCAGCAGCCACATGACAGAAGGTGGGTCCACTGAAGCTTTCTTT.